The T cell receptor (beta chain) under discussion was sequenced for a study of OX40 agonist ivuxolimab in advanced cancers. Across the whole study: Patients were dosed with the agonistic anti-OX40 (CD134) antibody ivuxolimab. Those enrolled were 80% to 85% male, with a mean age of 60 years and ages from about 20 to 80. Study-wide findings and caveats: Determination of antigen specificity was not performed for the expanded peripheral T cells.

The data were produced by immunoSEQ multiplex PCR, yet TCRdb's version contains in-frame clones alone and is incomplete. Altogether 75,000 to 100,000 clones are present, less than 85% being singletons, with the ten largest covering roughly 5.5%. In regard to this clone: Its antigen is undetermined.

This clonotype was obtained from an adult with an advanced solid tumor such as melanoma, head and neck, liver or kidney cancer. The sequencing used CD4+ or CD8+ T cells sorted from blood, collected in a trial of the OX40 agonist ivuxolimab.

CDR3 nucleotide sequence: TGCGCTTCCTCGCCAGGAAGGTCCTACAATGAGCAGTTCTTC. The encoded protein is CASSPGRSYNEQFF. V usage is TRBV5-1 and J usage is TRBJ2-1; D not resolved. Germline V gene data show CDR1 as SGHRS and CDR2 as YFSETQ. CDR3 length equals 14 residues.